The 14 T cell receptor beta chains listed next were all sequenced from one sample in a study of blood T cell repertoires in COVID-19. Assay used: immunoSEQ multiplex PCR; TCRdb lists only in-frame clones, some missing. The table shows roughly 330,000 clones, with over 70% occurring only once. The sample consisted of PBMCs or T cells enriched from blood (not recorded which). These receptors originate from a man aged 25-40 years who had recovered from COVID-19.

V gene TRBV11-2 combines with J gene TRBJ2-3, with 10 bases aligning to TRBD2. CDR1 is SGHAT, CDR2 FQNNGV, per germline. This CDR3 comprises 13 residues. The V segment lost 0 bases and the J segment 11 bases; nucleotides outside the gene matches: 2. CDR3 DNA sequence: TGTGCCAGCAGCTTAGAGCGACTAGCGGGGCAGTATTTT. Translation: CASSLERLAGQYF.

This clone appeared a single time. V and J are TRBV3-1 (or the pseudogene TRBV3-2) and TRBJ1-3, with no clear D. Germline CDR1 LGHDT, CDR2 YNNKEL (reference sequence). Trimming removed 1 base at V and 0 bases at J, with 13 bases between. This CDR3 comprises 17 residues. CDR3 sequence: CASSQVYLRNSGNTIYF. The CDR3 bases are TGTGCCAGCAGCCAAGTGTACTTACGAAACTCTGGAAACACCATATATTTT.

There are a few counts of this clone. The chain uses TRBV10-3 and TRBJ2-1, with TRBD1 identical over 12 bases. The CDR3 runs 15 residues. CDR1 and CDR2 from the germline V gene are ENHRY and SYGVKD. The J segment lost 5 bases and the V segment lost 11 bases, leaving 10 bases of the junction unmatched. CDR3 in DNA: TGTGCCGTCACCGGGGGACAGGGGGCTGACAATGAGCAGTTCTTC. Translated: CAVTGGQGADNEQFF.

CDR3 protein: CASSIDRLLNTGNQPQHF. The DNA for the CDR3 is TGTGCCAGTAGTATAGATCGGTTACTGAATACAGGCAATCAGCCCCAGCATTTT. This chain connects TRBV19 to TRBJ1-5; no clear D gene. Germline loops: CDR1 LNHDA, CDR2 SQIVND (reference sequence). Trimming stripped 0 bases from V and 2 bases from J, with 17 bases between. This CDR3 is 18 amino acids long.

The genes are TRBV7-3 and TRBJ2-2, with D maybe TRBD2 (6 bases). V gave up 0 bases and J gave up 4 bases, with 9 bases separating them. This CDR3 has 15 residues. Germline CDR1 is SGHTA and CDR2 is FQGTGA. Here the CDR3 reads CASSLTGGATGELFF. The DNA of the CDR3 is TGTGCCAGCAGCTTAACCGGGGGTGCCACCGGGGAGCTGTTTTTT.

The V and J genes are TRBV5-8 and TRBJ1-1; 11 bases map to TRBD1. Germline lookup yields CDR1 SGHTS and CDR2 YDEGEE. V gave up 0 bases and J gave up 5 bases; unmatched junction bases: 6. The CDR3 has 16 amino acids. CDR3 DNA sequence: TGTGCCAGCAGCTTGGCCGGGGGGACAGGGGGTACTGAAGCTTTCTTT. It translates to CASSLAGGTGGTEAFF. The whole variable domain, filled in from reference TRBV5-8 and TRBJ1-1, reads EAGVTQSPTHLIKTRGQQATLRCSPISGHTSVYWYQQALGLGLQFLLWYDEGEERNRGNFPPRFSGRQFPNYSSELNVNALELEDSALYLCASSLAGGTGGTEAFFGQGTRLTVV.

The sample holds a few counts of this clone. The chain recombines TRBV11-2 with TRBJ2-1, with no clear D. The CDR3 totals 15 residues. Trimming removed 0 bases from V and 7 bases from J, with 13 bases in between. CDR1 and CDR2 from the germline V gene are SGHAT and FQNNGV. CDR3: CASSLDVGAVNEQFF. The CDR3 DNA follows: TGTGCCAGCAGCTTAGACGTCGGAGCCGTGAATGAGCAGTTCTTC.

This clone was counted a single time. The J gene is TRBJ1-2, the V gene TRBV14; D possibly corresponds to TRBD1 (5 bases). With 0 bases removed from V and 10 bases from J, the gap between germline ends came to 9 bases. The CDR3 contains 12 residues. From germline, CDR1 is SGHDN and CDR2 FVKESK. CDR3 sequence reads: CASSQDGRVYTF. CDR3 nucleotides: TGTGCCAGCAGCCAAGATGGCAGGGTCTACACCTTC.

The chain uses TRBV28 and TRBJ1-3; possibly TRBD1 for D (6 bases). CDR1 is MDHEN, CDR2 SYDVKM, per germline. The ends were cut back, 3 bases at V and 0 bases at J, with 15 bases in the middle. The CDR3 contains 17 residues. This CDR3 reads CASSFLAGADSGNTIYF. CDR3 in DNA: TGTGCCAGCAGTTTCTTGGCAGGGGCCGACTCTGGAAACACCATATATTTT.

The CDR3 DNA is TGTGCCAGCAGTGAACAGAATAGCAATCAGCCCCAGCATTTT. As protein: CASSEQNSNQPQHF. The chain links TRBV2 to TRBJ1-5; D uncertain. Germline CDR1 reads SNHLY; CDR2 reads FYNNEI. The CDR3 has 14 residues. The V end lost 2 bases, the J end lost 0 bases, and 5 bases lay between the germline ends.

The chain carries TRBV7-9 and TRBJ1-6, with TRBD1 matching 7 bases. CDR3 length: 17 amino acids. V gave up 5 bases and J gave up 1 base; unmatched junction bases: 8. The germline V gene encodes CDR1 SEHNR and CDR2 FQNEAQ (reference sequence). The CDR3 DNA reads as TGTGCCAGCAGCGGACGACAGGGACGTTCCTATAATTCACCCCTCCACTTT. Translated: CASSGRQGRSYNSPLHF.

The rearrangement uses TRBV9 and TRBJ1-4; 11 nucleotides agree with TRBD1. The CDR3 extends over 16 amino acids. Germline loops: CDR1 SGDLS, CDR2 YYNGEE. Unmatched junction bases numbered 7, after V lost 2 bases and J lost 7 bases. CDR3 coding DNA: TGTGCCAGCAGCGTGGGAGGACAGGGGGCTGGTGAAAAACTGTTTTTT. Its translation is CASSVGGQGAGEKLFF. The full variable domain, completed using reference TRBV9 and TRBJ1-4, is DSGVTQTPKHLITATGQRVTLRCSPRSGDLSVYWYQQSLDQGLQFLIQYYNGEERAKGNILERFSAQQFPDLHSELNLSSLELGDSALYFCASSVGGQGAGEKLFFGSGTQLSVL.

The chain joins TRBV30 to TRBJ1-5; D ambiguous. The ends were cut back, 4 bases at V and 2 bases at J, with 12 bases in the middle. Germline lookup yields CDR1 GTSNPN and CDR2 SVGIG (reference sequence). The CDR3 extends over 14 amino acids. The CDR3 sequence: CAWTLGGGNQPQHF. The CDR3 nucleotides read TGTGCCTGGACTTTGGGAGGAGGCAATCAGCCCCAGCATTTT.

J is TRBJ1-1 and V is TRBV5-1; D possibly corresponds to TRBD1 (5 bases). This CDR3 contains 14 residues. V was pared by 1 base and J by 2 bases, with 9 bases between. Germline V lookup: CDR1 SGHRS, CDR2 YFSETQ. The CDR3 DNA reads as TGCGCCAGCAGCTTGTGGCAGGGAAACACTGAAGCTTTCTTT. This encodes CASSLWQGNTEAFF.